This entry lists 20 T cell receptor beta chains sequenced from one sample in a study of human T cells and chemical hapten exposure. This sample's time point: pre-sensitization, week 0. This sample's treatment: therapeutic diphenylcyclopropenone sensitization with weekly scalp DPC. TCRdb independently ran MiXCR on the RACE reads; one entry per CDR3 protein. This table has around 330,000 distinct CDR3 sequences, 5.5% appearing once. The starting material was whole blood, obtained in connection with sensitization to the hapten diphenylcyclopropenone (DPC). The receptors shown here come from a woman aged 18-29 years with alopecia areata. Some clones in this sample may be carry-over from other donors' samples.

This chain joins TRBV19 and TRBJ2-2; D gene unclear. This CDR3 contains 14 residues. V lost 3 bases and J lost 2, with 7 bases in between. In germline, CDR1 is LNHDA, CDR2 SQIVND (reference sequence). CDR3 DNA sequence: TGTGCCAGTAGTATGACCCTCAACACCGGGGAGCTGTTTTTT. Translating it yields CASSMTLNTGELFF.

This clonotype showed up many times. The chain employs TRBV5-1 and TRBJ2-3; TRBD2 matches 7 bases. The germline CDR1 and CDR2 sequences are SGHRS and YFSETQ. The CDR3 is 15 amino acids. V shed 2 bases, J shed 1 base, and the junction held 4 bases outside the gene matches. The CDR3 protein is CASSFSGTGTDTQYF. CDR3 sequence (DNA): TGCGCCAGCAGCTTCAGCGGGACTGGCACAGATACGCAGTATTTT.

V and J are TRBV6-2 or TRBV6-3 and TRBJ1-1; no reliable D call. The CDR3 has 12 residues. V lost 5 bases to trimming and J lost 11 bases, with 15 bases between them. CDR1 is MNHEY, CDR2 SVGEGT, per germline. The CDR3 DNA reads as TGTGCCAGCAGTCCGAGGTCGTGGGAGGCTTTCTTT. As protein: CASSPRSWEAFF.

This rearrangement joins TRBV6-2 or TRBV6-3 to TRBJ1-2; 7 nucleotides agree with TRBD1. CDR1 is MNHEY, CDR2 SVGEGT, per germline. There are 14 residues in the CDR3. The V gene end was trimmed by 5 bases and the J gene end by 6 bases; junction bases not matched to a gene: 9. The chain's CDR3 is CASSTAGGFNGYTF. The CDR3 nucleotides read TGTGCCAGCAGTACGGCAGGGGGTTTCAATGGCTACACCTTC.

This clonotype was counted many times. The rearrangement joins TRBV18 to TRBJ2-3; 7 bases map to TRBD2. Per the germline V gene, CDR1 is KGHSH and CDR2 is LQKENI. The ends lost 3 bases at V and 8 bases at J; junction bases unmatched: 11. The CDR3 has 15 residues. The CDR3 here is CASSPRAGTPGTQYF. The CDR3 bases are TGTGCCAGCTCACCCCGAGCGGGGACGCCGGGTACGCAGTATTTT.

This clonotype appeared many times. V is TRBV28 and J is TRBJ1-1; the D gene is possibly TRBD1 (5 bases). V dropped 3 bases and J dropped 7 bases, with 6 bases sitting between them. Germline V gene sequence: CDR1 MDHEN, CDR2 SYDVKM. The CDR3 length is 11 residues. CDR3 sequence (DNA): TGTGCCAGCAGTTTCGACAGTGAAGCTTTCTTT. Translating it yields CASSFDSEAFF.

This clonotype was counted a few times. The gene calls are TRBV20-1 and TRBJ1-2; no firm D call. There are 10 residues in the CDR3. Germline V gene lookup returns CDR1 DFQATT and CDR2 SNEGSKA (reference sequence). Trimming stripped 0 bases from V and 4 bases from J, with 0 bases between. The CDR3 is CSARDYGYTF. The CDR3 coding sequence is TGCAGTGCTAGAGACTATGGCTACACCTTC.

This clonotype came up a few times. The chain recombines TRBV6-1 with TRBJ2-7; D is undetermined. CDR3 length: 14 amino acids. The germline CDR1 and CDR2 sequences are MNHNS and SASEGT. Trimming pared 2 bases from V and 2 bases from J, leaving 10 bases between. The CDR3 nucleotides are TGTGCCAGCAGTGAATCGGCAGGTACCTACGAGCAGTACTTC. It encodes CASSESAGTYEQYF.

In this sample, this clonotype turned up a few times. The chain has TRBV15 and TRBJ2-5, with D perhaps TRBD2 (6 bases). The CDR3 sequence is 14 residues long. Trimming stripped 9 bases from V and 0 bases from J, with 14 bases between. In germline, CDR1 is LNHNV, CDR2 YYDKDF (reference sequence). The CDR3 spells CATGGDRYQETQYF. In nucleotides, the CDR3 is TGTGCCACAGGCGGGGACCGGTACCAAGAGACCCAGTACTTC.

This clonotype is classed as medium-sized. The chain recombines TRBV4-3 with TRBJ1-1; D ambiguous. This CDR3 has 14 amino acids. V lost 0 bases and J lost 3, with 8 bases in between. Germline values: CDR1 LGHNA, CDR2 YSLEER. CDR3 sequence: CASSQDGVDTEAFF. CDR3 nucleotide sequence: TGCGCCAGCAGCCAAGATGGGGTTGACACTGAAGCTTTCTTT.

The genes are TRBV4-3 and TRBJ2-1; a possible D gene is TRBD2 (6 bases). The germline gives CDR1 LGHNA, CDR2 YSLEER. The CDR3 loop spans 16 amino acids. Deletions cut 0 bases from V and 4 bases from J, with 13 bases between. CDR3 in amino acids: CASSQDVLAQYNEQFF. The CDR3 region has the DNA TGCGCCAGCAGCCAAGATGTCCTAGCGCAATACAATGAGCAGTTCTTC.

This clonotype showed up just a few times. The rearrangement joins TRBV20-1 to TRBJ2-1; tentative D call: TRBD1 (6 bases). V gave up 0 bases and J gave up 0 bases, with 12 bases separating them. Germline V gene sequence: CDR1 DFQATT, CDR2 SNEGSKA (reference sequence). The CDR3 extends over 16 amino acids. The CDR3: CSARDPRTASYNEQFF. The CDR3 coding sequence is TGCAGTGCTAGAGACCCGAGGACAGCCTCCTACAATGAGCAGTTCTTC.

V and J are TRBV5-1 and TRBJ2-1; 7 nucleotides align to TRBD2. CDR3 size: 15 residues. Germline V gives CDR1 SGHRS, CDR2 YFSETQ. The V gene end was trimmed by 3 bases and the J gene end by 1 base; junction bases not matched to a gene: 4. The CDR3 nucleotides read TGCGCCAGCAGCTCATACGGGGGGTCCTACAATGAGCAGTTCTTC. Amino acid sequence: CASSSYGGSYNEQFF.

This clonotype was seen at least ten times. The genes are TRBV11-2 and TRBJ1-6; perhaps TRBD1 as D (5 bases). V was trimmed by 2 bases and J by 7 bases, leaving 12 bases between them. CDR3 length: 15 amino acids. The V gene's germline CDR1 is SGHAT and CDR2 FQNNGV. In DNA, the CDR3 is TGTGCCAGCAGCTTAAGACAGACCGTCAATTCACCCCTCCACTTT. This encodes CASSLRQTVNSPLHF.

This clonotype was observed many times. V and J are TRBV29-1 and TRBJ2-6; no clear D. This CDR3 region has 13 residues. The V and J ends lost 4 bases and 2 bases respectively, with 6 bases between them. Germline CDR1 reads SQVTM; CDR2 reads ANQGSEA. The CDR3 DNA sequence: TGCAGCGTTGCGATTCCTGGGGCCAACGTCCTGACTTTC. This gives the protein CSVAIPGANVLTF.

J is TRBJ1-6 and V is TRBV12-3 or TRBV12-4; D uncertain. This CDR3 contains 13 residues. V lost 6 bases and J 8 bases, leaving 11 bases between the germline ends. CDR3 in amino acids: CASSSGIDSPLHF. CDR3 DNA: TGTGCCAGCAGCTCTGGGATTGATTCACCCCTCCACTTT.

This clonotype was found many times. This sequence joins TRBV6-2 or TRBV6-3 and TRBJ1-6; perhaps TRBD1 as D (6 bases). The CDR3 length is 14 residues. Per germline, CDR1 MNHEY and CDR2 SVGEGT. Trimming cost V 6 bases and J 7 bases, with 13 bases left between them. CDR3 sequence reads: CASRPQGWNSPLHF. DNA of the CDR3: TGTGCCAGCAGGCCACAGGGCTGGAATTCACCCCTCCACTTT.

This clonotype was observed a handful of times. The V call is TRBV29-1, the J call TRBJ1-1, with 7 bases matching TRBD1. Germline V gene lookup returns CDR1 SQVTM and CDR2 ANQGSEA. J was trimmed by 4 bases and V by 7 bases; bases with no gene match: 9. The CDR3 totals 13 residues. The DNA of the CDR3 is TGCAGCGCCCTGGACAGGCCTACCACTGAAGCTTTCTTT. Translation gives CSALDRPTTEAFF.

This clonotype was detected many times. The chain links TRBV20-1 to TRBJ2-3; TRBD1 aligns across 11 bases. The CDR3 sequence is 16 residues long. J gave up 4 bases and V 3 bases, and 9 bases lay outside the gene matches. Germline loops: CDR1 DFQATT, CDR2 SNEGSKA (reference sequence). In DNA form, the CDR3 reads TGCAGTGCTAGCCCTCGGACAGGGGGCAGAGCAGATACGCAGTATTTT. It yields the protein CSASPRTGGRADTQYF.

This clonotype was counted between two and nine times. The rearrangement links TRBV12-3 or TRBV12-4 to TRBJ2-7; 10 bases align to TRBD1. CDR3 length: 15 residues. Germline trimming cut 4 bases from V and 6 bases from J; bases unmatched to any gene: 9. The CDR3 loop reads CASSSAGTGVTEQYF. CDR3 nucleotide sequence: TGTGCCAGCAGTTCGGCCGGGACAGGGGTTACCGAGCAGTACTTC.